This paragraph reports one T cell receptor (beta chain). This sample was taken from a study of cytotoxic CD8 clonotypes in ibrutinib-treated CLL. The CDR3 consists of 15 residues. Per the germline V gene, CDR1 is LGHNA and CDR2 is YNFKEQ. Unmatched junction bases numbered 4, after V lost 1 base and J lost 5 bases. Profiling relied on immunoSEQ multiplex PCR, and the TCRdb table lists in-frame clones only, not all of them. The sample has approximately 190,000 clones, roughly three quarters seen once. Sequencing was performed on PBMCs, taken after 12 months of ibrutinib treatment. This receptor was obtained from a human donor with chronic lymphocytic leukemia. The V and J genes are TRBV4-2 and TRBJ2-1; 8 bases line up with TRBD2. CDR3 in DNA: TGTGCCAGCAGCCAAGTTGGTAGCGGGAACAATGAGCAGTTCTTC. This codes for CASSQVGSGNNEQFF.